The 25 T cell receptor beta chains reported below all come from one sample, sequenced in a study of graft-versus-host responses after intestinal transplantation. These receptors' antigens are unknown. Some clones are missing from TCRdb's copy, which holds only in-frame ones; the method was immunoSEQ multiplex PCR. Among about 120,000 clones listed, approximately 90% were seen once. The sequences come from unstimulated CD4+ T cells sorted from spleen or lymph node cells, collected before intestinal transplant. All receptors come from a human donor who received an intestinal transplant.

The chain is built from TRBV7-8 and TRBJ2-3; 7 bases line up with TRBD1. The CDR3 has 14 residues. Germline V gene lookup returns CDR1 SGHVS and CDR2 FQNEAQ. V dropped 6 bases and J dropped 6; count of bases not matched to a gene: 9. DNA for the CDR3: TGTGCCAGCAGTTACTTACAGGGGTCGGATACGCAGTATTTT. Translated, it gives CASSYLQGSDTQYF.

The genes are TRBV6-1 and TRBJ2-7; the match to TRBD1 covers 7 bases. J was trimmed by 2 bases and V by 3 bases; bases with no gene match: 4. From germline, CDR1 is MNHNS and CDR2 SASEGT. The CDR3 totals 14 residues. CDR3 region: CASSDPGQTYEQYF. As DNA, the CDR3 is TGTGCCAGCAGTGACCCGGGACAGACCTACGAGCAGTACTTC.

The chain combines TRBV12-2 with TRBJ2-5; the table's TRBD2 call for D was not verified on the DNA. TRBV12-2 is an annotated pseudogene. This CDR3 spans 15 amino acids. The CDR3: CASRLGLAGEETQYF. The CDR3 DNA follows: TGTGCAAGTCGCTTAGGACTAGCGGGGGAAGAGACCCAGTACTTC.

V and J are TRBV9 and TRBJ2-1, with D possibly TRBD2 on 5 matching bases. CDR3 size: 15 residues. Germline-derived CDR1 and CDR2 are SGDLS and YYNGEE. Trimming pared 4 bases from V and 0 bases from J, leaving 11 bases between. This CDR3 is CASSTRVSSYNEQFF. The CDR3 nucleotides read TGTGCCAGCAGCACTAGGGTGAGCTCCTACAATGAGCAGTTCTTC.

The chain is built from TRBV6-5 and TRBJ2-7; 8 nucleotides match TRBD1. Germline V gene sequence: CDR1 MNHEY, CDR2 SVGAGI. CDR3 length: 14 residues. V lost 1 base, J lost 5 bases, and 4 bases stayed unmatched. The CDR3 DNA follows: TGTGCCAGCAGTTACTTCCGGACAGGGCACGAGCAGTACTTC. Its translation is CASSYFRTGHEQYF.

The CDR3 is CASSLDRQGKLFF. For the CDR3, the DNA is TGTGCCAGCAGCTTAGATCGGCAGGGGAAACTGTTTTTT. This sequence joins TRBV11-2 and TRBJ1-4; D perhaps matches TRBD1 (6 bases). With 0 bases removed from V and 11 bases from J, the gap between germline ends came to 10 bases. CDR3 size: 13 residues. Germline-derived CDR1 and CDR2 are SGHAT and FQNNGV.

The CDR3 spells CASSSPTGRSETQYF. The CDR3 DNA reads TGTGCCAGCAGCTCCCCGACAGGGCGGTCAGAGACCCAGTACTTC. The rearrangement uses TRBV7-9 and TRBJ2-5, with TRBD1 identical over 7 bases. CDR1 is SEHNR and CDR2 is FQNEAQ in the germline V gene (reference sequence). The trim removed 4 bases at V and 4 bases at J, leaving 9 bases unmatched. The CDR3 is made up of 15 amino acids.

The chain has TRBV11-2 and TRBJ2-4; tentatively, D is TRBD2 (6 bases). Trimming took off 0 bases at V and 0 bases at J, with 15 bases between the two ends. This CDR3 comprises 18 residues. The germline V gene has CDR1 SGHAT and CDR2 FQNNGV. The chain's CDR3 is CASSLEARRGLAKNIQYF. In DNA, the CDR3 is TGTGCCAGCAGCTTAGAGGCTCGGAGGGGACTAGCCAAAAACATTCAGTACTTC.

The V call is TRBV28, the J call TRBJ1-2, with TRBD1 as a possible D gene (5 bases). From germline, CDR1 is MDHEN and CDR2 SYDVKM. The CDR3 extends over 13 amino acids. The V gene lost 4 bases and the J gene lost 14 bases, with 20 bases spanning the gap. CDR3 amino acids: CASSSLRQGPLTF. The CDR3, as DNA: TGTGCCAGCAGTTCCCTCCGTCAGGGCCCCCTGACCTTC.

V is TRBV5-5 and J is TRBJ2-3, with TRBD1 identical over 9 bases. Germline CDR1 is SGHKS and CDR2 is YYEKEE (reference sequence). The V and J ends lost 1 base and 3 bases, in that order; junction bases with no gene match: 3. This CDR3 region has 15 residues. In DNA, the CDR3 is TGTGCCAGCAGCTTGACAGGGGGCTGGACAGATACGCAGTATTTT. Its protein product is CASSLTGGWTDTQYF. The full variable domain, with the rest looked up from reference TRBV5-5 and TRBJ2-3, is DAGVTQSPTHLIKTRGQQVTLRCSPISGHKSVSWYQQVLGQGPQFIFQYYEKEERGRGNFPDRFSARQFPNYSSELNVNALLLGDSALYLCASSLTGGWTDTQYFGPGTRLTVL.

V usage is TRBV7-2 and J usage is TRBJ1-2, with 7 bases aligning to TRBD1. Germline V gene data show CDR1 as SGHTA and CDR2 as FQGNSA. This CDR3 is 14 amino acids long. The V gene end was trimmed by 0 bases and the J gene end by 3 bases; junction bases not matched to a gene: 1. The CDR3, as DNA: TGTGCCAGCAGCTTAGCAGGGGGCGACTATGGCTACACCTTC. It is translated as CASSLAGGDYGYTF.

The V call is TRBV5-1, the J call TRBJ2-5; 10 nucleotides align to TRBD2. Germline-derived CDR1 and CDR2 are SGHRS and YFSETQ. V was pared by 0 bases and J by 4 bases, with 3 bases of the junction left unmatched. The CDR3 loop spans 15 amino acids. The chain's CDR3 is CASSLVLAGLETQYF. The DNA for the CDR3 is TGCGCCAGCAGCTTGGTACTAGCGGGGCTAGAGACCCAGTACTTC.

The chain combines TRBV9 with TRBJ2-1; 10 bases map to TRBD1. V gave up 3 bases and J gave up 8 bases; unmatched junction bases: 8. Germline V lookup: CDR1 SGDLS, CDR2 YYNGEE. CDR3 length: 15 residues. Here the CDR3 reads CASSAIGTGVDEQFF. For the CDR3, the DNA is TGTGCCAGCAGCGCGATCGGGACAGGGGTGGATGAGCAGTTCTTC.

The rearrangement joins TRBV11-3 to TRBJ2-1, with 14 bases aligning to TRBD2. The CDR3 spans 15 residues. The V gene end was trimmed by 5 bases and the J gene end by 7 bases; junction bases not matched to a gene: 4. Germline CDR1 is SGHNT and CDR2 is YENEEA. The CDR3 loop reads CASSLGLAGVNEQFF. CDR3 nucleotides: TGTGCCAGCAGCCTGGGACTAGCGGGAGTTAATGAGCAGTTCTTC.

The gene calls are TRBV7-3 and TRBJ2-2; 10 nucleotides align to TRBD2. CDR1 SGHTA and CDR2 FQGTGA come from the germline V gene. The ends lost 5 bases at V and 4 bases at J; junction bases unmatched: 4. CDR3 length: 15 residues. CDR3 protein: CASSPLAGFTGELFF. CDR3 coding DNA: TGTGCCAGCAGCCCACTAGCGGGGTTCACCGGGGAGCTGTTTTTT. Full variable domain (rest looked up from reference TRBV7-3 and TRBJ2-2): GAGVSQTPSNKVTEKGKYVELRCDPISGHTALYWYRQSLGQGPEFLIYFQGTGAADDSGLPNDRFFAVRPEGSVSTLKIQRTERGDSAVYLCASSPLAGFTGELFFGEGSRLTVL.

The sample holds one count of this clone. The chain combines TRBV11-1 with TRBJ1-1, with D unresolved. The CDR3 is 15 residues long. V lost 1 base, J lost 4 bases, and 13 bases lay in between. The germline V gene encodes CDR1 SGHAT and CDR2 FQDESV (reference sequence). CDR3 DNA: TGTGCCAGCAGCTTAGAGGGAGGTTTCGGCACTGAAGCTTTCTTT. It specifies CASSLEGGFGTEAFF.

This CDR3 is CSVGSRDRGKQYF. DNA for the CDR3: TGCAGCGTTGGGTCTCGGGACAGGGGAAAGCAGTACTTC. The genes are TRBV29-1 and TRBJ2-7; 10 nucleotides line up with TRBD1. The CDR3 is made up of 13 amino acids. Germline assignment: CDR1 SQVTM and CDR2 ANQGSEA. The V segment lost 4 bases and the J segment 8 bases; nucleotides outside the gene matches: 8.

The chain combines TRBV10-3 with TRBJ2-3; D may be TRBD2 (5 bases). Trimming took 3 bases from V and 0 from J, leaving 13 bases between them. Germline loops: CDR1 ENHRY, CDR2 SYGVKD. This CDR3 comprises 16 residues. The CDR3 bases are TGTGCCATCAGTGATCACGGACTTACTAGCACAGATACGCAGTATTTT. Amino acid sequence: CAISDHGLTSTDTQYF.

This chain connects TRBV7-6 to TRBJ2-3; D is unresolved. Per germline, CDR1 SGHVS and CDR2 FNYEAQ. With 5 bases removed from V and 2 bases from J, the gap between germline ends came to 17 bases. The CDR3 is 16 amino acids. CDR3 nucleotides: TGTGCCAGCAGCCTCAGTATCGAGCGAGTCACAGATACGCAGTATTTT. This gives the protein CASSLSIERVTDTQYF.

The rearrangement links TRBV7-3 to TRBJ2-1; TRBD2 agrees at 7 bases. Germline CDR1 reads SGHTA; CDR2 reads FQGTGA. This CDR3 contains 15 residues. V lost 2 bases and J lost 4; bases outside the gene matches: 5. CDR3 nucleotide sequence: TGTGCCAGCAGCTTAGCGGGAGCGGGGTACAATGAGCAGTTCTTC. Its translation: CASSLAGAGYNEQFF.

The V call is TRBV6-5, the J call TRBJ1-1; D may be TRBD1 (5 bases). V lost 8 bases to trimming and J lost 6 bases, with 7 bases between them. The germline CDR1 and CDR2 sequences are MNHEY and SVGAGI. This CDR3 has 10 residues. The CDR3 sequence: CASGTSEAFF. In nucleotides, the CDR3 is TGTGCCAGCGGGACTTCTGAAGCTTTCTTT.

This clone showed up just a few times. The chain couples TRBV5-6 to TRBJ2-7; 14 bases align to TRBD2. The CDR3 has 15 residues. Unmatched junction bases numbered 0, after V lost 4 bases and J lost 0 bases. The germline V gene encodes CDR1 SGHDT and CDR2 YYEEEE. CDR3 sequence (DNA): TGTGCCAGCAGCGGGACTAGCGGGAGCTCCTACGAGCAGTACTTC. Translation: CASSGTSGSSYEQYF.

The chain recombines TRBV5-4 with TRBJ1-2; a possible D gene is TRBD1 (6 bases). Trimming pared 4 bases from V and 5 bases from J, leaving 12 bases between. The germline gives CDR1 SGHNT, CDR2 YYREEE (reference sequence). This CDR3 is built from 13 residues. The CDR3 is CASSQTGFYGYTF. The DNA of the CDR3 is TGTGCCAGCAGCCAGACAGGCTTTTATGGCTACACCTTC.

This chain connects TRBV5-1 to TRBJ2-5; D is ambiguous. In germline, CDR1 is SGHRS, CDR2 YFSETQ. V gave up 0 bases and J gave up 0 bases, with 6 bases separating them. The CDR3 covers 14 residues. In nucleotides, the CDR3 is TGCGCCAGCAGCTTGGCCGGAGACCAAGAGACCCAGTACTTC. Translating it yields CASSLAGDQETQYF.

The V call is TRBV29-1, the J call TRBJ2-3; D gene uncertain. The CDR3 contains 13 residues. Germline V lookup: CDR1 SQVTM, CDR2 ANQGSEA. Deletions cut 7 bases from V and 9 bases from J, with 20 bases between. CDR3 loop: CSGPAEGQATQYF. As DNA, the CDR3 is TGCAGCGGGCCCGCTGAAGGCCAGGCCACGCAGTATTTT.